The source of this T cell receptor beta chain is a study of cytomegalovirus exposure and HLA in healthy donors. Whole-study context: A previous analysis identified approximately 110 million unique TCR beta sequences derived from about 180 million T cells.

The study, taken as a whole, reports: The records held CMV serostatus as the only immune exposure information. Some V segments (TRBV6-2 and TRBV6-3 among them) were excluded as indistinguishable.

As regards this clone: Its target is unknown.

Germline lookup yields CDR1 MDHEN and CDR2 SYDVKM. With 6 bases clipped from V and 5 bases from J, the junction kept 11 bases outside the gene matches. The CDR3 has 15 residues. Both 60 Vbeta primers and 13 Jbeta primers went into the PCR. TCRdb keeps only in-frame clones here, not all; method: immunoSEQ multiplex PCR. The sample yields about 190,000 clones, about four fifths seen once. Sequencing used PBMCs. This clonotype originated in a man aged 30-40 years in good health and CMV-seropositive. J is TRBJ1-1 and V is TRBV28, with TRBD1 matching over 8 bases. The CDR3 reads CASRPATGGGTEAFF. The CDR3 DNA is TGTGCCAGCAGACCTGCAACAGGGGGGGGAACTGAAGCTTTCTTT.